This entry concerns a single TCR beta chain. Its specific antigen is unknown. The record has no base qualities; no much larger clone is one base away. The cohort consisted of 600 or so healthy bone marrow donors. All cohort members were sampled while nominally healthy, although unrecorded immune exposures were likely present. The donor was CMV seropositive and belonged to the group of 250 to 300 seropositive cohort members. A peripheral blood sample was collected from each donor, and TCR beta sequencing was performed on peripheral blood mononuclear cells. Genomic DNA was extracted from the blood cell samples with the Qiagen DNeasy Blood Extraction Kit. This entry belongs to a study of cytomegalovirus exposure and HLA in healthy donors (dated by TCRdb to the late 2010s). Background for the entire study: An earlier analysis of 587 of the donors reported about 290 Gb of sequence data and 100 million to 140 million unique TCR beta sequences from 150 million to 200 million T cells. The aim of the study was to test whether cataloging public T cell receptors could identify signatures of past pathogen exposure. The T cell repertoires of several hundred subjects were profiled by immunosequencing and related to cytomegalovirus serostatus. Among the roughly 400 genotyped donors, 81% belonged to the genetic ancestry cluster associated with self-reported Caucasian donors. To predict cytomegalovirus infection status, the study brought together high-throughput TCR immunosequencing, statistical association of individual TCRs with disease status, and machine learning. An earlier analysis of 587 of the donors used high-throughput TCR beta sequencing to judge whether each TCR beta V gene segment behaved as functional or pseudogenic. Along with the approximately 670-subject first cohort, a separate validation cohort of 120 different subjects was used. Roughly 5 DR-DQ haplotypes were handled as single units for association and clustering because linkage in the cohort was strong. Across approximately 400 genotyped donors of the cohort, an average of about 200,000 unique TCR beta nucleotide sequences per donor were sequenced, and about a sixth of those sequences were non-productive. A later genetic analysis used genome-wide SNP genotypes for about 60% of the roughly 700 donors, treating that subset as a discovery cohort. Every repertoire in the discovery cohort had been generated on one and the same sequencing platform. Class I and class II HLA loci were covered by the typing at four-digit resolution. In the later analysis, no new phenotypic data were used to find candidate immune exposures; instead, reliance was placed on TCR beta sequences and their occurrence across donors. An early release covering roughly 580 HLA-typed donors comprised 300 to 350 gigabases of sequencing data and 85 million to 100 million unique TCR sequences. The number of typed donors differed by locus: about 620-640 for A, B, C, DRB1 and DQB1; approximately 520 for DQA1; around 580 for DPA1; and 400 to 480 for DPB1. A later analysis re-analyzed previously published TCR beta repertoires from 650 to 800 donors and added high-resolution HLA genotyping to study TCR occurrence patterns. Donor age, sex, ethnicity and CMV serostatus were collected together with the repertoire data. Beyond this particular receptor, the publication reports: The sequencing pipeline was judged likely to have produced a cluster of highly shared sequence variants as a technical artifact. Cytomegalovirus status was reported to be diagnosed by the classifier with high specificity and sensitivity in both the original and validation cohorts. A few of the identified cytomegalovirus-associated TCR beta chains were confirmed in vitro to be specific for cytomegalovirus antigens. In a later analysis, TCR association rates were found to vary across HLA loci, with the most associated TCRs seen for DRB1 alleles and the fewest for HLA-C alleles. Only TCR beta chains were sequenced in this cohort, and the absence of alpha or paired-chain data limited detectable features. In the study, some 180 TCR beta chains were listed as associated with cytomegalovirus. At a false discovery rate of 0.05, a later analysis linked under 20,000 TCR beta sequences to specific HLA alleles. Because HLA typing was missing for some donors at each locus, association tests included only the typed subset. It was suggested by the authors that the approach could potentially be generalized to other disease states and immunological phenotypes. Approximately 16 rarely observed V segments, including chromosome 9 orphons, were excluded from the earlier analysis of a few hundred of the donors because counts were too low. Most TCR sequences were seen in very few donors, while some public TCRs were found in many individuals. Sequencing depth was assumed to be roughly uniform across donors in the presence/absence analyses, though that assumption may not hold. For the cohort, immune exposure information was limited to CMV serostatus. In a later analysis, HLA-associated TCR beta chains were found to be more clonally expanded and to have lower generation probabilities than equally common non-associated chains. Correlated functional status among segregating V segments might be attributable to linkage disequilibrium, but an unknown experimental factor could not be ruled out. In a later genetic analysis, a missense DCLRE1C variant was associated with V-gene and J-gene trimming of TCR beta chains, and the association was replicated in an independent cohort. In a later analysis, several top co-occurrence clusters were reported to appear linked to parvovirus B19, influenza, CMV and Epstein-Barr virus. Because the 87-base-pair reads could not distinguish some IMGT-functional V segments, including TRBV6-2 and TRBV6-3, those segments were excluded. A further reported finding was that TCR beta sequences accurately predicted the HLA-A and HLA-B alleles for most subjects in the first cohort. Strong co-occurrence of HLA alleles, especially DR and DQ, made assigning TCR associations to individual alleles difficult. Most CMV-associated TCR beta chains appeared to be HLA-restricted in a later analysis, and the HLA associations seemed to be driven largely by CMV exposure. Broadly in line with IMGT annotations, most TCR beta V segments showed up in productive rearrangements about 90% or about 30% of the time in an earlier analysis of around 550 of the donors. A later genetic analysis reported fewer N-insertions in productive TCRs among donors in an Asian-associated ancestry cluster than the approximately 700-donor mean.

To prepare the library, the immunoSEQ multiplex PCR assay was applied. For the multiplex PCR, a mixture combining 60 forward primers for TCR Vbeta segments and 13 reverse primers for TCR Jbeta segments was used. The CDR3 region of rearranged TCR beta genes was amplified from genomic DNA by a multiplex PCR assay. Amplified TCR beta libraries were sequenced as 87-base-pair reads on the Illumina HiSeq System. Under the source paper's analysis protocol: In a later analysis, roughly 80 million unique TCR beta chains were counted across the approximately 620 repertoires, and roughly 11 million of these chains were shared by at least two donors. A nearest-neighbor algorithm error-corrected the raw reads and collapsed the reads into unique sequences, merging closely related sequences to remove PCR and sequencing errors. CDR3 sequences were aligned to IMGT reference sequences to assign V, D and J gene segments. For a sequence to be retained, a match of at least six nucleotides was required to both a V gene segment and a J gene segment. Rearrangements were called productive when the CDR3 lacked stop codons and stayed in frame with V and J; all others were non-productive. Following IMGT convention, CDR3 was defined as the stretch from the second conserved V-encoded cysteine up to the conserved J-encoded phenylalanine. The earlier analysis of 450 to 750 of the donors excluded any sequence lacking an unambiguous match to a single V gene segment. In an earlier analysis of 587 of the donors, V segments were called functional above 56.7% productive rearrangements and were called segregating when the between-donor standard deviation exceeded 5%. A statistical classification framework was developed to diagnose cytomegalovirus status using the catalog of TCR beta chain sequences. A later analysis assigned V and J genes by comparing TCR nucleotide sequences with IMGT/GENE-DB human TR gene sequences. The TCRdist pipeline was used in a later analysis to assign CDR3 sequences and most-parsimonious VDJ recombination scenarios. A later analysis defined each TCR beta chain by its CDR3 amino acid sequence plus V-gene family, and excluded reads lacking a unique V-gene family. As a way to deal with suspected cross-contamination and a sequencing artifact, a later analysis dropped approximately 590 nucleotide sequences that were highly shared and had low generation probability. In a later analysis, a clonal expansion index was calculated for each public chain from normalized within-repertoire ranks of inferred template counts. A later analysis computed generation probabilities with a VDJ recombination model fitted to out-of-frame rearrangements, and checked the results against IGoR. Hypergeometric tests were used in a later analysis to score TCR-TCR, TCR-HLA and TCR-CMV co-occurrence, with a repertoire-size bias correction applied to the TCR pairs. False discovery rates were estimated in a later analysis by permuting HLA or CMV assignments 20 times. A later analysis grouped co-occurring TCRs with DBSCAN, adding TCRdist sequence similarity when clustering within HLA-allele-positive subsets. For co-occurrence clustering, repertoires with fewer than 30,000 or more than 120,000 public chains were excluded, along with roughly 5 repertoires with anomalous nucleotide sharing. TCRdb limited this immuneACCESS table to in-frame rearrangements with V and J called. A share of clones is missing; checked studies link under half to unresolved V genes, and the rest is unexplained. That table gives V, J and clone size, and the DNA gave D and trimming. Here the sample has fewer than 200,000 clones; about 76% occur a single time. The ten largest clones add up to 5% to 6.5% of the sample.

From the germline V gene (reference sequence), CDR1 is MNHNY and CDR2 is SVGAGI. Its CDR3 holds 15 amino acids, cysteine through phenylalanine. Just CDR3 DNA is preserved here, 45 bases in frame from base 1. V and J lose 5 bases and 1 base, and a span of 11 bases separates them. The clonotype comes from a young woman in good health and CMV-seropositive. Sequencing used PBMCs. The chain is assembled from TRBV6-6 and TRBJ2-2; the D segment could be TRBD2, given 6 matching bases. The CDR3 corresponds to CASSQGLVNTGELFF. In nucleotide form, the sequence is TGTGCCAGCAGTCAGGGACTGGTGAACACCGGGGAGCTGTTTTTT.